This TCR beta chain was obtained from a study of T-cell memory formation after mild COVID-19. Looking at the study overall: Across donors, TCR clusters were largely donor specific. Findings and limits, study-wide: CM and EM subsets held most contracting CD4+ clones; EMRA held CD8+ ones.

TCRdb itself ran the 5' RACE reads through MiXCR, one entry per CDR3 protein. The sample yields 400,000 or so distinct CDR3 sequences, around 19% seen once. The germline V gene has CDR1 SGHRS and CDR2 YFSETQ. Trimming took 4 bases from V and 0 from J, leaving 10 bases between them. This CDR3 contains 15 residues. Note on this clonotype: Its antigen is not identified.

J is TRBJ1-4 and V is TRBV5-1; D remains unclear. The sample taken for sequencing was PBMCs or a T cell subset sorted from them (not recorded which). The TCR sequence derives from an adult woman who had mild COVID-19 (a few samples of this study predate the infection). Cell type and time point are not known. The CDR3 DNA reads TGCGCCAGCAGCGAAAACAGTGCAACTAATGAAAAACTGTTTTTT. Translating it yields CASSENSATNEKLFF.